The rows below give T cell receptor beta chains drawn from one sample of a study of vaccination effects on CD4 cells after COVID-19. The method was immunoSEQ multiplex PCR; TCRdb's version includes in-frame clones alone and lacks a portion of them. The profile shows under 50,000 clones, about 70% of them singletons. Their antigens remain unidentified. This specimen was CD4+ T cells from PBMCs cultured without peptide, taken before COVID-19 vaccination. Receptors were obtained from a human donor who had a prior SARS-CoV-2 infection. The CDR3 runs from the conserved cysteine through the conserved F or W. A D gene is named only where the DNA matches it firmly. Not all rows give a size; the values are once, few, many and, for expanded clones, a class.

J	D	length	size	V	DNA	CDR3
TRBJ2-7	-	16	-	TRBV5-4	TGTGCCAGCCAAACGGGAGTATCTCAATCCGGGTCCGAGCAGTACTTC	CASQTGVSQSGSEQYF
TRBJ2-2	-	14	-	TRBV7-2	TGTGCCAGCAGCTTAGAATTTTCGACCGGGGAGCTGTTTTTT	CASSLEFSTGELFF
TRBJ1-2	TRBD1	14	once	TRBV7-2	TGTGCCAGCAGCCTTGGACAGGCGATCTATGGCTACACCTTC	CASSLGQAIYGYTF
TRBJ2-3	-	13	once	TRBV7-9	TGTGCCAGCAGCTTATTTGAAGGAGATACGCAGTATTTT	CASSLFEGDTQYF
TRBJ1-2	TRBD1	13	-	TRBV2	TGTGCCGGAGAGAGGACAGGGATTGCTGGCTACACCTTC	CAGERTGIAGYTF
TRBJ1-1	TRBD1	15	-	TRBV9	TGTGCCAGCACGGCAGGGGGCACCATGAACACTGAAGCTTTCTTT	CASTAGGTMNTEAFF
TRBJ1-1	-	13	-	TRBV6-5	TGTGCCAGCAGGCGGGGTCTGGTGGACGAGGCTTTCTTT	CASRRGLVDEAFF
TRBJ2-5	-	16	-	TRBV5-5	TGTGCCAGCAGCTTGATCTGGAGGACGGTCCAAGAGACCCAGTACTTC	CASSLIWRTVQETQYF
TRBJ2-5	-	15	-	TRBV5-1	TGCGCCAGCAGACCGGAGCCGCAGTACCAAGAGACCCAGTACTTC	CASRPEPQYQETQYF
TRBJ1-2	-	14	-	TRBV19	TGTGCCAGTAGTACCCGGTCTCAAGGGTCCGGCTACACCTTC	CASSTRSQGSGYTF
TRBJ1-2	-	17	-	TRBV5-1	TGCGCCAGCAGCTTGGGTCTGGTAGGGCGCTCTAACTATGGCTACACCTTC	CASSLGLVGRSNYGYTF
TRBJ1-6	-	14	few	TRBV5-6	TGTGCCAGCAGCTTGGTTATGAACGATTCACCCCTCCACTTT	CASSLVMNDSPLHF
TRBJ2-7	TRBD2	16	-	TRBV5-1	TGCGCCAGCAGCCCATATCCGGGACTAGCGGGTATTGAGCAGTACTTC	CASSPYPGLAGIEQYF
TRBJ2-1	-	11	-	TRBV6-5	TGTGCCACCGGACAGAACAATGAGCAGTTCTTC	CATGQNNEQFF
TRBJ2-1	-	14	-	TRBV6-5	TGTGCCAGCAGTTACGGCAGGCCTAACAATGAGCAGTTCTTC	CASSYGRPNNEQFF
TRBJ2-1	TRBD2	15	few	TRBV6-6	TGTGCCAGCAAAAAAGCTAGCGGGGGGGCCAATGAGCAGTTCTTC	CASKKASGGANEQFF
TRBJ1-2	-	13	-	TRBV5-1	TGCGCCAGCTCCCCGGGGGTTAACTATGGCTACACCTTC	CASSPGVNYGYTF
TRBJ2-2	TRBD2	15	few	TRBV10-2	TGCGCCAGCAGCGGGACTAGTGGTTTGTTCGGGGAGCTGTTTTTT	CASSGTSGLFGELFF
TRBJ1-2	-	16	-	TRBV2	TGTGCCAGCAGTGATGGTACAGGGCCGACTAACTATGGCTACACCTTC	CASSDGTGPTNYGYTF
TRBJ2-1	-	13	few	TRBV6-6	TGTGCCAGCATCTCAGACTTCTACAATGAGCAGTTCTTC	CASISDFYNEQFF
TRBJ1-4	-	14	-	TRBV30	TGTGCCTGGAGGGGAGGGGTTACTACTGAAAAACTGTTTTTT	CAWRGGVTTEKLFF
TRBJ2-3	-	16	-	TRBV9	TGTGCCAGCAGCGTAGACCTGGCGGGAAGGACAGATACGCAGTATTTT	CASSVDLAGRTDTQYF
TRBJ2-7	-	14	few	TRBV14	TGTGCCACCCCTGTGGCGGGCGGATCCTACGAGCAGTACTTC	CATPVAGGSYEQYF
TRBJ1-2	-	12	once	TRBV13	TGTGCCAGCAGCTTAGCCGGGTACGGCTACACCTTC	CASSLAGYGYTF
TRBJ2-1	TRBD2	15	-	TRBV5-4	TGTGCCAGCAGTCCCCTAGCGGAGCTAAACAATGAGCAGTTCTTC	CASSPLAELNNEQFF
TRBJ2-7	-	14	-	TRBV7-2	TGTGCCAGCAGCTCCCGGCGCAATGCCTACGAGCAGTACTTC	CASSSRRNAYEQYF